These T cell receptor beta chains were read from a single sample in a study of blood T cell repertoires in COVID-19. The data were produced by immunoSEQ multiplex PCR, yet TCRdb's version contains in-frame clones alone and is incomplete. The data contain about 140,000 clones, approximately 80% of them seen just once; the ten biggest clones take up roughly 15%. What was sequenced was peripheral blood. These receptors originate from a man aged 50-60 years with acute or convalescent COVID-19. Each CDR3 is given with its conserved first and last residue. D genes are given only for firm matches. Clone size is shown for a subset of rows, as once, few, many or a class of expanded clone.

TRBD2,17,TRBJ2-3,NA,TRBV5-1,TGCGCCAGCAGCTTACAAAGCGGGGGGGCGCTGTCAGATACGCAGTATTTT,CASSLQSGGALSDTQYF
TRBD2,16,TRBJ2-3,NA,TRBV6-1,TGTGCCAGCAGTGAAAGGGCGGGGGAAATTCCAAATACGCAGTATTTT,CASSERAGEIPNTQYF
TRBD1,12,TRBJ1-2,NA,TRBV7-2,TGTGCCAGCGGCCAGGGGGCTGGTGGCTACACCTTC,CASGQGAGGYTF
NA,15,TRBJ1-1,NA,TRBV9,TGTGCCAGCAGCGTAGATGGTAACCCGGACACTGAAGCTTTCTTT,CASSVDGNPDTEAFF
NA,11,TRBJ1-2,NA,TRBV6-5,TGTGCCAGCCGGGGTGACTATGGCTACACCTTC,CASRGDYGYTF
TRBD1,21,TRBJ1-5,NA,TRBV9,TGTGCCAGCAGCGTAGGGAACAGGCGGAGGACAGGCAAGTGGAGCAATCAGCCCCAGCATTTT,CASSVGNRRRTGKWSNQPQHF
NA,14,TRBJ1-2,NA,TRBV29-1,TGCAGCGTTGTAACTCCAGGGCTTGCGAATGGCTACACCTTC,CSVVTPGLANGYTF
TRBD1,14,TRBJ1-1,few,TRBV10-2,TGCGCCAGCAGGACAGGGTCGAGGTCCACTGAAGCTTTCTTT,CASRTGSRSTEAFF
TRBD2,15,TRBJ2-1,NA,TRBV24-1,TGTGCCACCAGTGAGCCGGGACTAGCGGACAATGAGCAGTTCTTC,CATSEPGLADNEQFF
NA,12,TRBJ2-1,NA,TRBV7-8,TGTGCCAGCAGCCCGTTACTTAACGAGCAGTTCTTC,CASSPLLNEQFF
NA,14,TRBJ2-2,NA,TRBV6-5,TGTGCCAGCAGTTACTCACTAGGGACCGGGGAGCTGTTTTTT,CASSYSLGTGELFF
NA,13,TRBJ1-2,NA,TRBV3-1/TRBV3-2,TGTGCCAGCAGCCCCACGCCCGGCTATGGCTACACCTTC,CASSPTPGYGYTF
TRBD1,13,TRBJ1-2,NA,TRBV12-3/TRBV12-4,TGTGCCAGCAGCCCGGACAGGAACTATGGCTACACCTTC,CASSPDRNYGYTF
TRBD2,17,TRBJ2-5,once,TRBV5-4,TGTGCCAGCAGCGCCGGACTAGCGGGGGGTTTACAAGAGACCCAGTACTTC,CASSAGLAGGLQETQYF
NA,14,TRBJ2-5,NA,TRBV3-1/TRBV3-2,TGTGCCAGCAGCCAGGGGCGGGGGCTCGTCACCCAGTACTTC,CASSQGRGLVTQYF
TRBD1,17,TRBJ2-3,NA,TRBV30,TGTGCCTGGAGTGTATCCCCGACAGGGGGGCTCCCAGATACGCAGTATTTT,CAWSVSPTGGLPDTQYF
NA,16,TRBJ1-3,NA,TRBV28,TGTGCCAGCAGTTTACAGGTGGGCTACTCTGGAAACACCATATATTTT,CASSLQVGYSGNTIYF
NA,13,TRBJ1-5,NA,TRBV11-2,TGTGCCAGCAGCCCCACTCCCGATCAGCCCCAGCATTTT,CASSPTPDQPQHF
TRBD1,14,TRBJ1-1,once,TRBV11-2,TGTGCCAGCAGCTGGGACAGGGAGAACACTGAAGCTTTCTTT,CASSWDRENTEAFF
NA,15,TRBJ1-5,NA,TRBV6-2/TRBV6-3,TGTGCCAGCAGTTACGAGCCGAATAGCAATCAGCCCCAGCATTTT,CASSYEPNSNQPQHF
NA,14,TRBJ2-3,NA,TRBV7-9,TGTGCCAGCAGCTACAGGGACTACACAGATACGCAGTATTTT,CASSYRDYTDTQYF
NA,16,TRBJ1-1,NA,TRBV3-1/TRBV3-2,TGTGCCAGCAGCCAAGTAGGGCGGGAGTGGGACACTGAAGCTTTCTTT,CASSQVGREWDTEAFF
NA,14,TRBJ2-3,NA,TRBV5-5,TGTGCCGTCAGTAGGGCGGGGGCCACAGATACGCAGTATTTT,CAVSRAGATDTQYF
TRBD1,14,TRBJ1-5,NA,TRBV30,TGTGCCTGGTCTCCCGGACAGGGTAATCAGCCCCAGCATTTT,CAWSPGQGNQPQHF
NA,14,TRBJ1-6,NA,TRBV11-2,TGTGCCAGCAGCTTTATCCCGGGAAAGTCACCCCTCCACTTT,CASSFIPGKSPLHF
TRBD1,14,TRBJ2-1,once,TRBV18,TGTGCCAGCTCACCTAGGACAGGGTACAATGAGCAGTTCTTC,CASSPRTGYNEQFF
NA,13,TRBJ1-2,few,TRBV3-1/TRBV3-2,TGTGCCAGCAGCCAACTTAACGGGGGGGGCTACACCTTC,CASSQLNGGGYTF
TRBD2,14,TRBJ2-3,NA,TRBV20-1,TGCAGTGCTAGTTTGCGGGGGAACACAGATACGCAGTATTTT,CSASLRGNTDTQYF
TRBD1,15,TRBJ1-4,NA,TRBV7-9,TGTGCCAGCAGCCCCTGGACAGGGGGGAATGAAAAACTGTTTTTT,CASSPWTGGNEKLFF